The clone carrying this T cell receptor beta chain was seen at least ten times. The antigen is undetermined. Trimming took off 7 bases at V and 4 bases at J, with 11 bases between the two ends. The CDR3 spans 13 residues. Germline assignment: CDR1 LGHDT and CDR2 YNNKEL (reference sequence). Arm-PCR of CDR3 regions and iRepertoire HTBI primers were used to build TCR beta libraries. TCRdb fed the multiplex PCR reads into MiXCR, producing one record per CDR3 protein. This table holds more than 300,000 distinct CDR3 sequences, roughly 17% found once. The record originates from a study of regulatory T cells in long-lasting Graves disease. Overall study context: Patients with new Graves' disease had used antithyroid drugs below 3 months. Study results and limitations: Persistent Graves' cases showed lower TCR diversity than newly diagnosed cases. A greater number of public clonotypes (roughly 2,800) was shared by persistent patients than by new patients (around 1,000). Persistent disease exhibited a predilection for TRBV28, TRBJ1-2 and TRBJ2-5.

Time point denoted: newly diagnosed GD, antithyroid drugs for less than 3 months. After RNA was extracted from PBMCs, the TCR library was made from it. This sample was shared with a second study, whose subject was T cells in Graves' hyperthyroidism and ophthalmopathy.

The sequence came from a woman aged 18-29 years with Graves disease. Sequenced material: peripheral blood mononuclear cells (PBMCs), taken at new diagnosis, from a patient treated with antithyroid drugs. The V call is TRBV3-1, the J call TRBJ2-1, with D unclear. CDR3 residues: CASKLSTYNEQFF. Written as DNA, the CDR3 is TGTGCCAGCAAACTATCGACTTACAATGAGCAGTTCTTC.